The rows below give T cell receptor beta chains drawn from one sample of a study of CD8+CD57+ T cells in acquired aplastic anemia. MiXCR, run by TCRdb on the reads, gives a single entry per CDR3 protein. Of some 200,000 distinct CDR3 sequences listed, roughly 45% are singletons. The sample consisted of sorted CD4+, CD8+, or CD8+CD57+ T cells (not recorded which) from PBMCs. The origin of the receptors is a human donor with aplastic anemia. The CDR3 runs from the conserved cysteine through the conserved F or W. A D gene is named only where the DNA matches it firmly. Not every row has a clone size; where given, it reads once, few, many or a size class.

D gene: -
J gene: TRBJ2-5
V gene: TRBV15
clone size: -
CDR3 protein: CATSRGKGGAQPQYF
CDR3 DNA: TGTGCCACCAGCAGAGGGAAGGGTGGTGCGCAGCCCCAGTACTTC

D gene: -
J gene: TRBJ2-2
V gene: TRBV25-1
clone size: many
CDR3 protein: CASSEWRRGRNPPNTGELFF
CDR3 DNA: TGTGCCAGCAGTGAATGGCGGAGGGGACGGAATCCACCGAACACCGGGGAGCTGTTTTTT

D gene: TRBD1
J gene: TRBJ1-6
V gene: TRBV6-5
clone size: many
CDR3 protein: CASQRQGASSSPLHF
CDR3 DNA: TGTGCCAGCCAGAGACAGGGGGCGAGCTCTTCACCCCTCCACTTT

D gene: TRBD1
J gene: TRBJ1-1
V gene: TRBV18
clone size: -
CDR3 protein: CASSLVQGSNTEASF
CDR3 DNA: TGTGCCAGCTCGTTGGTACAGGGGAGTAACACTGAAGCTTCCTTT

D gene: TRBD1
J gene: TRBJ1-2
V gene: TRBV7-9
clone size: -
CDR3 protein: CASSVDRGRSYTF
CDR3 DNA: TGTGCCAGCAGCGTCGACAGGGGCCGGAGCTACACCTTC

D gene: TRBD1
J gene: TRBJ2-3
V gene: TRBV7-9
clone size: -
CDR3 protein: CASSPRTGVVTDTQYF
CDR3 DNA: TGTGCCAGCAGCCCCCGGACAGGGGTGGTCACAGATACGCAGTATTTT

D gene: -
J gene: TRBJ1-1
V gene: TRBV5-1
clone size: many
CDR3 protein: CASSLNSRNTEAFF
CDR3 DNA: TGCGCCAGCAGCTTAAACAGTAGGAACACTGAAGCTTTCTTT

D gene: -
J gene: TRBJ1-2
V gene: TRBV3-1
clone size: many
CDR3 protein: CASSQEGGGSYGYTF
CDR3 DNA: TGTGCCAGCAGCCAAGAAGGGGGTGGGAGCTATGGCTACACCTTC

D gene: -
J gene: TRBJ1-5
V gene: TRBV12-3/TRBV12-4
clone size: -
CDR3 protein: CASSLDDSYSNQPQHF
CDR3 DNA: TGTGCCAGCAGTTTAGACGACAGCTATAGCAATCAGCCCCAGCATTTT

D gene: -
J gene: TRBJ2-1
V gene: TRBV2
clone size: few
CDR3 protein: CASSWEDGNNEQFF
CDR3 DNA: TGTGCCAGCAGTTGGGAGGATGGTAACAATGAGCAGTTCTTC

D gene: TRBD1
J gene: TRBJ2-6
V gene: TRBV29-1
clone size: many
CDR3 protein: CSVGPHRDRVVSGANVLTF
CDR3 DNA: TGCAGCGTTGGCCCGCACCGGGACAGGGTAGTGTCTGGGGCCAACGTCCTGACTTTC

D gene: -
J gene: TRBJ1-6
V gene: TRBV2
clone size: -
CDR3 protein: CASSGAALPDSPLHF
CDR3 DNA: TGTGCCAGCAGTGGTGCCGCCTTGCCGGATTCACCCCTCCACTTT

D gene: TRBD2
J gene: TRBJ2-2
V gene: TRBV6-1
clone size: -
CDR3 protein: CASSRAGTRTGELFF
CDR3 DNA: TGTGCCAGCAGTCGCGCCGGGACTAGAACCGGGGAGCTGTTTTTT

D gene: -
J gene: TRBJ1-4
V gene: TRBV2
clone size: -
CDR3 protein: CASKGATNEKLFF
CDR3 DNA: TGTGCCAGCAAAGGGGCCACTAATGAAAAACTGTTTTTT

D gene: TRBD2
J gene: TRBJ2-5
V gene: TRBV7-8
clone size: few
CDR3 protein: CASSLSTSGRQTQYF
CDR3 DNA: TGTGCCAGCAGCTTAAGTACTAGCGGGAGACAGACCCAGTACTTC

D gene: TRBD1
J gene: TRBJ2-3
V gene: TRBV11-2
clone size: -
CDR3 protein: CASSWGQGETDTQYF
CDR3 DNA: TGTGCCAGCAGCTGGGGACAGGGAGAGACAGATACGCAGTATTTT

D gene: -
J gene: TRBJ1-1
V gene: TRBV5-1
clone size: many
CDR3 protein: CASSLDGARTEAFF
CDR3 DNA: TGCGCCAGCAGCTTGGATGGGGCGCGCACTGAAGCTTTCTTT

D gene: TRBD2
J gene: TRBJ2-1
V gene: TRBV12-3/TRBV12-4
clone size: many
CDR3 protein: CASGMTSGGADEQFF
CDR3 DNA: TGTGCCAGCGGGATGACTAGCGGGGGGGCCGACGAGCAGTTCTTC

D gene: TRBD1
J gene: TRBJ1-2
V gene: TRBV29-1
clone size: -
CDR3 protein: CSVTGTVYGYTF
CDR3 DNA: TGCAGCGTGACCGGGACAGTATATGGCTACACCTTC

D gene: TRBD2
J gene: TRBJ2-7
V gene: TRBV19
clone size: few
CDR3 protein: CATSGGAPYEQYF
CDR3 DNA: TGTGCCACTAGCGGGGGGGCCCCCTACGAGCAGTACTTC

D gene: -
J gene: TRBJ1-2
V gene: TRBV7-9
clone size: -
CDR3 protein: CASSPRGLAGGGYTF
CDR3 DNA: TGTGCCAGCAGCCCAAGGGGACTAGCGGGGGGTGGCTACACCTTC

D gene: -
J gene: TRBJ1-4
V gene: TRBV20-1
clone size: -
CDR3 protein: CSAPGTSGEKLFF
CDR3 DNA: TGCAGTGCTCCGGGGACTAGCGGGGAAAAACTGTTTTTT

D gene: -
J gene: TRBJ1-2
V gene: TRBV11-3
clone size: many
CDR3 protein: CASSLDSPDYGYTF
CDR3 DNA: TGTGCCAGCAGCTTAGATTCACCAGACTATGGCTACACCTTC

D gene: TRBD2
J gene: TRBJ2-7
V gene: TRBV25-1
clone size: few
CDR3 protein: CASSGPGLAVSYEQYF
CDR3 DNA: TGTGCCAGCAGTGGTCCGGGACTAGCGGTCTCCTACGAGCAGTACTTC

D gene: -
J gene: TRBJ2-1
V gene: TRBV12-5
clone size: -
CDR3 protein: CASGVFGGGNEQFF
CDR3 DNA: TGTGCTAGTGGGGTCTTTGGAGGGGGCAATGAGCAGTTCTTC

D gene: -
J gene: TRBJ2-7
V gene: TRBV7-2
clone size: -
CDR3 protein: CASSLGSLRDEQYF
CDR3 DNA: TGTGCCAGCAGCTTGGGGTCGCTAAGAGACGAGCAGTACTTC